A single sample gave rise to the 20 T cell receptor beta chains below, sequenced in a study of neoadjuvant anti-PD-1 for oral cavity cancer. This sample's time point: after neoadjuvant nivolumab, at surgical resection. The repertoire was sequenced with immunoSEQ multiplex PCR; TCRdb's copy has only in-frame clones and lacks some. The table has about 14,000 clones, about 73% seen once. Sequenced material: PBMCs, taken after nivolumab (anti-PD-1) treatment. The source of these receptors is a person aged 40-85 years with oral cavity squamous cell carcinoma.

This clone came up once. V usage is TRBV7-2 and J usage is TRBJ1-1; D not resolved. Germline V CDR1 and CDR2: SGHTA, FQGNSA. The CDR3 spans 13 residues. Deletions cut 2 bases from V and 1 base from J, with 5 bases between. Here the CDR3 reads CASSLLQNTEAFF. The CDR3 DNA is TGTGCCAGCAGCTTATTACAGAACACTGAAGCTTTCTTT.

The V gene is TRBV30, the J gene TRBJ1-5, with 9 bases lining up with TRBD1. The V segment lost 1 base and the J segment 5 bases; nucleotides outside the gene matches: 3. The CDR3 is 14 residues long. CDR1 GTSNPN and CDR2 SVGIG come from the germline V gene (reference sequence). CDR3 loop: CAWSGDRADQPQHF. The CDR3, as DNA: TGTGCCTGGAGTGGGGACAGGGCTGATCAGCCCCAGCATTTT.

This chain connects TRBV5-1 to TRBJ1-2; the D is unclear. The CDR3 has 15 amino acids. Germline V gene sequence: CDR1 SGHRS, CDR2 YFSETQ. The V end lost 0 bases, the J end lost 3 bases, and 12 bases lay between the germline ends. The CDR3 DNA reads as TGCGCCAGCAGCTTGGTGAAACATGGGGACTATGGCTACACCTTC. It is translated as CASSLVKHGDYGYTF.

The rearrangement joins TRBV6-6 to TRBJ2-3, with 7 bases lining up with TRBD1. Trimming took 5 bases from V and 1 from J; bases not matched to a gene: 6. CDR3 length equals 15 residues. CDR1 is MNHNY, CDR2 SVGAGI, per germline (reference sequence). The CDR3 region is CASSQGEWGTDTQYF. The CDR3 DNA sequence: TGTGCCAGCAGTCAGGGGGAGTGGGGCACAGATACGCAGTATTTT.

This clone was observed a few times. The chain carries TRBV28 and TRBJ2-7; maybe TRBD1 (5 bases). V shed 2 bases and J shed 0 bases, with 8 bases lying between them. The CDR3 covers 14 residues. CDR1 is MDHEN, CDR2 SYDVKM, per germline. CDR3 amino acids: CASSLTGSSYEQYF. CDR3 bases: TGTGCCAGCAGTTTAACAGGTTCCTCCTACGAGCAGTACTTC.

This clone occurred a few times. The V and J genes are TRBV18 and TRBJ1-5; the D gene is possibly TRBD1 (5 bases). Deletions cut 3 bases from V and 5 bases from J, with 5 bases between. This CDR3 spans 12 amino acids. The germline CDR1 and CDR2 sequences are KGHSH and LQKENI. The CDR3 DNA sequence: TGTGCCAGCTCACCGGGGCATCAGCCCCAGCATTTT. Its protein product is CASSPGHQPQHF.

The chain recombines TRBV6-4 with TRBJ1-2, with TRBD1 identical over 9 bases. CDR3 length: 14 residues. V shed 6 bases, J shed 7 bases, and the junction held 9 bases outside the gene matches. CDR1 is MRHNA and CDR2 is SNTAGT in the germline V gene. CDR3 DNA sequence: TGTGCCAGCAGACCGGGACAGGGAGGCAGTGGCTACACCTTC. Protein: CASRPGQGGSGYTF.

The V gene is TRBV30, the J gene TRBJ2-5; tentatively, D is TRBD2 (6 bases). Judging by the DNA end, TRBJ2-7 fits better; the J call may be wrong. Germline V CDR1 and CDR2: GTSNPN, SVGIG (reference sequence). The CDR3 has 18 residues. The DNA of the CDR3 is TGTGCCTGGAGCGACCCAAAGGAGGGACTCCGGGACTCCTACGAGCAGTACTTC. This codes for CAWSDPKEGLRDSYEQYF.

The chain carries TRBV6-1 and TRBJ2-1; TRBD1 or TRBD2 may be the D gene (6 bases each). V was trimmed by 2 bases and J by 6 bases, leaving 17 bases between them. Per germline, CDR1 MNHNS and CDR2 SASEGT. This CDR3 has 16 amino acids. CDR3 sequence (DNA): TGTGCCAGCAGTGAAAGGGGGGCAGGAGGGTTCAATGAGCAGTTCTTC. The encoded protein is CASSERGAGGFNEQFF.

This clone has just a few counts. As DNA, the CDR3 is TGTGCCAGTAGGGGGGGGACGGCTATGAACACTGAAGCTTTCTTT. It specifies CASRGGTAMNTEAFF. The chain recombines TRBV19 with TRBJ1-1; D might be TRBD1 (5 bases). Germline V gives CDR1 LNHDA, CDR2 SQIVND (reference sequence). The CDR3 is made up of 15 amino acids. Deletions cut 6 bases from V and 0 bases from J, with 14 bases between.

CDR3 bases: TGTGCCAGCAGCCAATTTTCAGCGAGTCCTAACTATGGCTACACCTTC. As protein: CASSQFSASPNYGYTF. The chain is built from TRBV4-2 and TRBJ1-2; D remains unclear. The germline gives CDR1 LGHNA, CDR2 YNFKEQ. V was trimmed by 2 bases and J by 0 bases, leaving 13 bases between them. CDR3 length equals 16 residues.

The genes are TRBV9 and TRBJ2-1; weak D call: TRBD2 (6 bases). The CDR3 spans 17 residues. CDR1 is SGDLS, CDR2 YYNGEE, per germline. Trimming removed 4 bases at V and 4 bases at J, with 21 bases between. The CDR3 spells CASSPGTYETSYNEQFF. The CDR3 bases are TGTGCCAGCAGCCCCGGGACTTACGAGACATCATACAATGAGCAGTTCTTC.

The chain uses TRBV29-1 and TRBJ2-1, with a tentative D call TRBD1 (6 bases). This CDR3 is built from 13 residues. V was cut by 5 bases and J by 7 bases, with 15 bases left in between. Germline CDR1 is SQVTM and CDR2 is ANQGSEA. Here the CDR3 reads CSVRRTAENEQFF. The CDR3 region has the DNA TGCAGCGTTCGCCGGACAGCCGAGAATGAGCAGTTCTTC.

The CDR3 DNA follows: TGTGCCAGCAGCTCCCGACCCTCAGGGGCTTTCTTT. As protein: CASSSRPSGAFF. This chain links TRBV13 with TRBJ1-1; possibly TRBD1 for D (5 bases). Germline CDR1 is PRHDT and CDR2 is FYEKMQ (reference sequence). The CDR3 sequence is 12 residues long. V shed 4 bases and J shed 11 bases, with 14 bases lying between them.

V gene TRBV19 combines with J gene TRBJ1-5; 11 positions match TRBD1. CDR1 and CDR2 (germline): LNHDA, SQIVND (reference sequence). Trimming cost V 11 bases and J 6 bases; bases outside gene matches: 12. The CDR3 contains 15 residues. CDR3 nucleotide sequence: TGTGCCTGCCGGGACAGGGGGGCGGTTAGTCAGCCCCAGCATTTT. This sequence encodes CACRDRGAVSQPQHF.

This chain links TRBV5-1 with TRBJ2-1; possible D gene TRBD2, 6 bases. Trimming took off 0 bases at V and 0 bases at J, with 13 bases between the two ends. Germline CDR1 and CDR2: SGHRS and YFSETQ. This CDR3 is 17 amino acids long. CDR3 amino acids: CASSLGGGTSSYNEQFF. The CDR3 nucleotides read TGCGCCAGCAGCTTGGGCGGCGGGACGAGCTCCTACAATGAGCAGTTCTTC.

The CDR3 reads CASSYSGTGLTEAFF. The CDR3, as DNA: TGTGCCAGCAGTTACTCAGGGACAGGGCTGACTGAAGCTTTCTTT. The genes are TRBV6-5 and TRBJ1-1; 9 nucleotides match TRBD1. CDR1 MNHEY and CDR2 SVGAGI come from the germline V gene. This CDR3 comprises 15 residues. J was trimmed by 5 bases and V by 0 bases; bases with no gene match: 4.

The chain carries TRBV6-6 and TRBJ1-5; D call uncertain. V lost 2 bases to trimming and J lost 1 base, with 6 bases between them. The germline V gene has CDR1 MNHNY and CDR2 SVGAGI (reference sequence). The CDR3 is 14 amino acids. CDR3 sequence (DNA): TGTGCCAGCAGTTACGGCGTCAGCAATCAGCCCCAGCATTTT. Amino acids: CASSYGVSNQPQHF.

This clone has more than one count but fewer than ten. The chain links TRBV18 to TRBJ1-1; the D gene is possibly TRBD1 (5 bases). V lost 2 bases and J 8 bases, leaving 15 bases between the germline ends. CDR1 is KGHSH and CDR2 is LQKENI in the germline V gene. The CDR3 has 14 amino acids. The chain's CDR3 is CASSPENFNREAFF. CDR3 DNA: TGTGCCAGCTCACCAGAAAATTTTAACAGGGAAGCTTTCTTT.

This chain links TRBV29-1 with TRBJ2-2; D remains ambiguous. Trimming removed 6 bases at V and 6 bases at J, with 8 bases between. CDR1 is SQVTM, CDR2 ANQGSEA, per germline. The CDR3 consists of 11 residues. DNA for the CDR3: TGCAGCGTAGGACGGGCCGGGGAGCTGTTTTTT. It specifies CSVGRAGELFF.